The 11 T cell receptor beta chains below all came from one sample that was sequenced in a study of early T cells in non-severe SARS-CoV-2 infection. TCRdb reprocessed the 5' RACE reads via MiXCR and lists one record per CDR3 protein. Found here are about 48,000 distinct CDR3 sequences, 6% to 8% of them singletons; the top ten hold under 6.5%. The sequencing sample was made of whole blood. The receptors shown here come from an adult who was a healthcare worker with PCR-confirmed SARS-CoV-2 infection or an uninfected control (not recorded which).

This rearrangement joins TRBV6-1 to TRBJ2-3, with 10 bases that match TRBD2. Germline lookup yields CDR1 MNHNS and CDR2 SASEGT. J was trimmed by 2 bases and V by 5 bases; bases with no gene match: 7. CDR3 length equals 16 residues. The CDR3 is CASSLLSGGATDTQYF. DNA for the CDR3: TGTGCCAGCAGTCTACTAAGCGGGGGGGCCACAGATACGCAGTATTTT.

The V gene is TRBV14, the J gene TRBJ2-2, with 7 bases lining up with TRBD2. V gave up 0 bases and J gave up 4 bases; unmatched junction bases: 14. The CDR3 runs to 19 residues. Germline V gene data show CDR1 as SGHDN and CDR2 as FVKESK. The CDR3 region has the DNA TGTGCCAGCAGCCAAGACTTACCAGGACTAGTCCTAGCCACCGGGGAGCTGTTTTTT. Amino acid sequence: CASSQDLPGLVLATGELFF.

J is TRBJ2-7 and V is TRBV20-1; D remains ambiguous. The CDR3 has 12 amino acids. V gave up 1 base and J gave up 2 bases, with 6 bases separating them. Germline-derived CDR1 and CDR2 are DFQATT and SNEGSKA (reference sequence). The CDR3 loop reads CSARGRPYEQYF. DNA for the CDR3: TGCAGTGCTAGAGGGAGACCCTACGAGCAGTACTTC.

This clonotype was detected ten times or more. The V call is TRBV7-9, the J call TRBJ1-1; no reliable D call. CDR3 length: 13 amino acids. Germline values: CDR1 SEHNR, CDR2 FQNEAQ (reference sequence). V lost 6 bases, J lost 1 base, and 9 bases lay in between. Here the CDR3 DNA reads TGTGCCAGCAGGTCACGGCAGAACACTGAAGCTTTCTTT. Its translation is CASRSRQNTEAFF.

This clonotype was picked up many times. V and J are TRBV7-9 and TRBJ1-5, with 7 bases aligning to TRBD1. Trimming removed 5 bases from V and 7 bases from J; junction bases left unmatched: 11. CDR3 length: 15 residues. The germline gives CDR1 SEHNR, CDR2 FQNEAQ (reference sequence). The CDR3 reads CASSNGQGVAQPQHF. The CDR3, as DNA: TGTGCCAGCAGCAATGGGCAGGGGGTAGCGCAGCCCCAGCATTTT.

This clonotype occurred many times. The J gene is TRBJ1-1, the V gene TRBV5-1; D not certain. In germline, CDR1 is SGHRS, CDR2 YFSETQ. The CDR3 has 15 amino acids. The V end was cut by 0 bases, the J end by 2 bases, with 11 bases between. The DNA of the CDR3 is TGCGCCAGCAGCTTGGGTGGCAGGCCAAACACTGAAGCTTTCTTT. Translation gives CASSLGGRPNTEAFF.

This clonotype has a count of ten or more. The J gene is TRBJ2-4, the V gene TRBV29-1; 10 nucleotides align to TRBD2. J gave up 0 bases and V 2 bases, and 10 bases lay outside the gene matches. CDR3 length equals 18 residues. Germline V gene lookup returns CDR1 SQVTM and CDR2 ANQGSEA. In DNA, the CDR3 is TGCAGCGTTGAAACGATTCTAGCGGGGGACATAGCCAAAAACATTCAGTACTTC. Amino acid sequence: CSVETILAGDIAKNIQYF.

This clonotype was detected a few times. The chain links TRBV12-3 or TRBV12-4 to TRBJ1-1, with 7 bases fitting TRBD1. The V gene end was trimmed by 2 bases and the J gene end by 6 bases; junction bases not matched to a gene: 9. The CDR3 is made up of 15 amino acids. CDR3 sequence reads: CASSLTLDRAPEAFF. As DNA, the CDR3 is TGTGCCAGCAGTTTAACCCTTGACAGGGCCCCTGAAGCTTTCTTT.

V usage is TRBV6-1 and J usage is TRBJ2-7; TRBD1 might be the D (5 bases). This CDR3 comprises 12 residues. The germline V gene encodes CDR1 MNHNS and CDR2 SASEGT. V was pared by 2 bases and J by 3 bases, with 5 bases between. This chain's CDR3 is CASSEQGYEQYF. CDR3 DNA sequence: TGTGCCAGCAGTGAACAGGGCTACGAGCAGTACTTC.

This clonotype was detected only a few times. The rearrangement uses TRBV5-1 and TRBJ1-1; D is possibly TRBD1 (5 bases). Per germline, CDR1 SGHRS and CDR2 YFSETQ. The CDR3 runs 14 residues. V lost 4 bases and J 0 bases, leaving 10 bases between the germline ends. The CDR3 here is CASSPGPMNTEAFF. CDR3 DNA sequence: TGCGCCAGCAGCCCGGGACCGATGAACACTGAAGCTTTCTTT.

A remark on this clonotype: One base away lies a much larger clone, so this may be a sequencing read error. The rearrangement uses TRBV5-5 and TRBJ2-7; D gene ambiguous. The germline V gene encodes CDR1 SGHKS and CDR2 YYEKEE (reference sequence). There are 18 residues in the CDR3. The CDR3 spells CVSSLDVLVSSLPYEQYF. DNA of the CDR3: TGTGTCAGCAGCTTGGATGTGTTGGTGTCATCCTTACCCTACGAGCAGTACTTC.